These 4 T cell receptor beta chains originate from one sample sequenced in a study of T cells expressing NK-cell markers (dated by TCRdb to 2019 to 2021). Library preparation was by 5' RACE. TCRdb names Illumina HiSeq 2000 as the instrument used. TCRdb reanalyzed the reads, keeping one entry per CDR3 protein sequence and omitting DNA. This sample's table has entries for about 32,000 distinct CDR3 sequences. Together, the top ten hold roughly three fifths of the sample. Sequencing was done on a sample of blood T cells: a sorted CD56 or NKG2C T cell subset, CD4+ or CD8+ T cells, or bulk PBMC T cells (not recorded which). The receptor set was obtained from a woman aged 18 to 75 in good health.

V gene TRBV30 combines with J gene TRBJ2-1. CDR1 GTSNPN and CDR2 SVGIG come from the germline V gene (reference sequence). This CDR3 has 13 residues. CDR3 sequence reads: CAWSVQSYNEQFF.

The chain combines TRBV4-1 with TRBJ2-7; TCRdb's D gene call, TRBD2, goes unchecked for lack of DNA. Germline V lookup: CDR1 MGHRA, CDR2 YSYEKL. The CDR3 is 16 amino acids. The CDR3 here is CASSQKIAGEVYEQYF.

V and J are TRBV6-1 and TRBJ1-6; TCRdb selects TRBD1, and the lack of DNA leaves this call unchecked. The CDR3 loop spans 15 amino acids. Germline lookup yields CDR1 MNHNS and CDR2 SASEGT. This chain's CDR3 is CASSVGGDRPSPLHF.

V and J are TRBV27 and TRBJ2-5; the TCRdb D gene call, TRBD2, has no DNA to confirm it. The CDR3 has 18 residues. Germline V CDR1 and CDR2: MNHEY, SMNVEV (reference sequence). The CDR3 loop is CASSLIGGGTSQEETQYF.